This is a list of T cell receptor beta chains from one sample in a study of OX40 agonist ivuxolimab in advanced cancers. Data came from immunoSEQ multiplex PCR; TCRdb stores just in-frame clones and leaves some out. The sample has 90,000 to 130,000 clones; approximately 90% are singletons. The sample in question was CD4+ or CD8+ T cells sorted from blood, obtained in a trial of the OX40 agonist ivuxolimab. These TCRs come from an adult with an advanced solid tumor such as melanoma, head and neck, liver or kidney cancer. CDR3s include the opening cysteine and the closing phenylalanine or tryptophan. The D gene is left open where the match is weak. Clone size is shown for a subset of rows, as once, few, many or a class of expanded clone.

>TRBJ1-1|TRBD1|once|TRBV11-2
CASSLNTGGKAFF
TGTGCCAGCAGCTTAAATACAGGGGGAAAAGCTTTCTTT
>TRBJ2-2|.|few|TRBV1
CTRDTNRTGELFF
TGCACCAGGGACACAAATCGAACCGGGGAGCTGTTTTTT
>TRBJ1-1|TRBD1|.|TRBV11-3
CASSPGQGSTEAFF
TGTGCCAGCAGCCCGGGACAGGGGAGCACTGAAGCTTTCTTT
>TRBJ1-1|TRBD1|.|TRBV10-1
CASNDRDRVNTEAFF
TGCGCCAGCAACGACCGGGACAGAGTGAACACTGAAGCTTTCTTT
>TRBJ2-1|.|.|TRBV9
CASSVRPDPYNEQFF
TGTGCCAGCAGCGTAAGACCGGATCCTTACAATGAGCAGTTCTTC
>TRBJ1-2|TRBD1|.|TRBV10-3
CAVGQGPDYGYTF
TGTGCCGTGGGACAGGGTCCGGACTATGGCTACACCTTC
>TRBJ2-7|TRBD1|once|TRBV7-8
CASSLVQGASGEQYF
TGTGCCAGCAGCTTAGTGCAGGGGGCATCGGGGGAGCAGTACTTC
>TRBJ2-5|TRBD2|.|TRBV27
CASSWGGLAPETQYF
TGTGCCAGCAGTTGGGGAGGACTAGCCCCGGAGACCCAGTACTTC
>TRBJ1-3|.|.|TRBV18
CASSPQRSGNTIYF
TGTGCCAGCTCACCACAAAGGAGTGGAAACACCATATATTTT
>TRBJ1-6|.|.|TRBV6-5
CASSYSGGVGSPLHF
TGTGCCAGCAGTTACTCCGGGGGCGTCGGGTCACCCCTCCACTTT
>TRBJ2-5|.|.|TRBV2
CASSGGNQETQYF
TGTGCCAGCAGTGGAGGCAACCAAGAGACCCAGTACTTC
>TRBJ2-1|.|.|TRBV4-1
CASSGPRSSYNEQFF
TGCGCCAGCAGTGGGCCCAGAAGCTCCTACAATGAGCAGTTCTTC
>TRBJ2-1|.|.|TRBV7-2
CASSLRAVSNEQFF
TGTGCCAGCAGCTTAAGGGCCGTTTCGAATGAGCAGTTCTTC
>TRBJ2-6|.|.|TRBV10-3
CAISDSYSGANVLTF
TGTGCCATCAGCGACTCATACTCTGGGGCCAACGTCCTGACTTTC